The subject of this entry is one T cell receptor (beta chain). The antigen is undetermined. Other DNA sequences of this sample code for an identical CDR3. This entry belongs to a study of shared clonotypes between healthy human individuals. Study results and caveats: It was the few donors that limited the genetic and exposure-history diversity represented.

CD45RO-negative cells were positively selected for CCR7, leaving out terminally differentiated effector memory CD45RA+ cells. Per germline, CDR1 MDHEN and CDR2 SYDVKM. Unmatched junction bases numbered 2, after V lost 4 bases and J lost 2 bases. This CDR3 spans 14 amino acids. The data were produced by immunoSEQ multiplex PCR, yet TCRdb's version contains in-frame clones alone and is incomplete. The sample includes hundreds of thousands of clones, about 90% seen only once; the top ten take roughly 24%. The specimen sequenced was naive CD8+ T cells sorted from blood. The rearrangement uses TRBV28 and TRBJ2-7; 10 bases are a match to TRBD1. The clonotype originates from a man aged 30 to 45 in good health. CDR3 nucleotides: TGTGCCAGCAGTTCCGGACAGGGGGCCTACGAGCAGTACTTC. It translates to CASSSGQGAYEQYF.